This T cell receptor beta chain was profiled in a study of T cells in Graves' hyperthyroidism and ophthalmopathy. A word on this clonotype: Its target is unknown.

The CDR3 has 13 residues. CDR1 is SGHAT and CDR2 is FQDESV in the germline V gene (reference sequence). The V gene lost 5 bases and the J gene lost 0 bases, with 7 bases spanning the gap. RNA transcripts were the template for amplifying TCR beta CDR3 regions. A first-round RT-PCR of the TCR CDR3 used the HTBI primer set. TCRdb itself ran the multiplex PCR reads through MiXCR, one entry per CDR3 protein. The data contain nearly 750,000 distinct CDR3 sequences, roughly a third of them seen just once; the ten biggest clones take up around 30%. Study-wide results and limits: Ophthalmopathy cases were set apart from stable hyperthyroidism by a 13 V-J model.

Across 18 months, stable Graves' hyperthyroidism was marked by no progression to ophthalmopathy. Uncontrolled infection, other autoimmune disease, pregnancy and lactation each barred patients from inclusion. The specimen sequenced was blood. The V and J genes are TRBV11-1 and TRBJ1-1, with a weak D call TRBD1 (5 bases). The receptor comes from a woman in her thirties or forties with Graves' hyperthyroidism. The CDR3 sequence: CASSMDMNTEAFF. Here the CDR3 DNA reads TGTGCCAGCAGCATGGACATGAACACTGAAGCTTTCTTT.